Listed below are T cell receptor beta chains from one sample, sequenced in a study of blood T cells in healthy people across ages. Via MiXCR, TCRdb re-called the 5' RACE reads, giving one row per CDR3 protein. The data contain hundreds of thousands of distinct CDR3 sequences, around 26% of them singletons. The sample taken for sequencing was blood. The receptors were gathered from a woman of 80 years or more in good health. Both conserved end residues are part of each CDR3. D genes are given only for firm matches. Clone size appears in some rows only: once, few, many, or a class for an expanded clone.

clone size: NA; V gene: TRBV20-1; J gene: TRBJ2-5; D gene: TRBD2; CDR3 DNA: TGCAGTGCGATGCTAGCGGCGGAGACCCAGTACTTC; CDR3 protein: CSAMLAAETQYF
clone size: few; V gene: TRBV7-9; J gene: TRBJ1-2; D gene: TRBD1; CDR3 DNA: TGTGCCAGCAGGGACAGGGTTAACTATGGCTACACCTTC; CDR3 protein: CASRDRVNYGYTF
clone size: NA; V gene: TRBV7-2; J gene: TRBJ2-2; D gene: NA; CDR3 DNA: TGTGCCAGCAGCCCGAATGCACCTAGGAACACCGGGGAGCTGTTTTTT; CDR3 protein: CASSPNAPRNTGELFF
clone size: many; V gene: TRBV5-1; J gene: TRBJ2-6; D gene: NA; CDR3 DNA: TGCGCCAGCAGAGAACCCCCCCCAGGGGTCGGGGCCAACGTCCTGACTTTC; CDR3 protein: CASREPPPGVGANVLTF
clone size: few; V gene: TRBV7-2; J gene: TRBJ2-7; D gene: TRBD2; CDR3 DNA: TGTGCCAGCAATTTAGCGGGGGTTTACAATGAGCAGTACTTC; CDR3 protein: CASNLAGVYNEQYF
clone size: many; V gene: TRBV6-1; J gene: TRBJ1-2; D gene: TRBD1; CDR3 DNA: TGTGCCAGCAGGGAAGGGACAGGGCTCTATGGCTACACCTTC; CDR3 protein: CASREGTGLYGYTF
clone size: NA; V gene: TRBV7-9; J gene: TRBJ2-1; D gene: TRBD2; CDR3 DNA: TGTACCAGCAGCTTAGTAACTAGCGGGGGCCGACCCCACAATGGGCAGTTCTTC; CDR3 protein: CTSSLVTSGGRPHNGQFF
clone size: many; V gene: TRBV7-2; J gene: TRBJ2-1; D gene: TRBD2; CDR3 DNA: TGTGCCAGCAGTTTGGGAGGGCGCAATGAGCAGTTCTTC; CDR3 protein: CASSLGGRNEQFF
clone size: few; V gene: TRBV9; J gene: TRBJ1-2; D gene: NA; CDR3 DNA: TGTGCCAGCAGCGTGGCAGGGGACCCTAACTATGGCTACACCTTC; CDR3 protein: CASSVAGDPNYGYTF
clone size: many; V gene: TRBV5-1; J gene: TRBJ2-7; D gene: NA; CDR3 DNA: TGCGCCAGCAGCTTGTTCGTAGGCAACTACTACGAGCAGTACTTC; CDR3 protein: CASSLFVGNYYEQYF
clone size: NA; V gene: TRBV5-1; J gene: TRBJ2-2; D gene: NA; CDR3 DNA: TGCGCCAGCAGCTTGACCGTTCCTCCAAGCGCGAACACCGGGGAGCTGTTTTTT; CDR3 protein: CASSLTVPPSANTGELFF
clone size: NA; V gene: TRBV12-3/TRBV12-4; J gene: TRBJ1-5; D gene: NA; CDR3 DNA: TGTGCCAGCAGTTTGATAGTCAGGGAACAGCCCCAGCATTTT; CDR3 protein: CASSLIVREQPQHF
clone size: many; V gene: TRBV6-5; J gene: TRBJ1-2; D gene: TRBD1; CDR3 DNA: TGTGCCAGCAGTTACGGGACAGGGGCGATTAACTATGGCTACACCTTC; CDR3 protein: CASSYGTGAINYGYTF
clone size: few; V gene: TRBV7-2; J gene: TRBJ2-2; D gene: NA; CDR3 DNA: NA; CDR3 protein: CASSLQGFGAGELFF
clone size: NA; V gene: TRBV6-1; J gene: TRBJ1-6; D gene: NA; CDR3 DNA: TGTGCCAGCATCCGTGAGCGGAAAGAGAAATCCTATAATTCACCCCTCCACTTT; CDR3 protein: CASIRERKEKSYNSPLHF
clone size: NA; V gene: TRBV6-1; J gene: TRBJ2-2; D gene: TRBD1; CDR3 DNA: TGTGCCAGCAGTTTCCAGGGGGCCGGCGGGGAGCTGTTTTTT; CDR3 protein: CASSFQGAGGELFF
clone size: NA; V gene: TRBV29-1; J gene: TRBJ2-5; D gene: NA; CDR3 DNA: TGCAGCGTTGAACTGCACCAAGAGACCCAGTACTTC; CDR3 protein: CSVELHQETQYF
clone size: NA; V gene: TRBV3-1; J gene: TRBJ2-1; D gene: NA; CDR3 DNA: TGTGCCAGCAGGGTCCTTGGCTGCAATGAGCAGTTCTTC; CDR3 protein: CASRVLGCNEQFF
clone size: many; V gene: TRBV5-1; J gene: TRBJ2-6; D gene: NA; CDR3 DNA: TGCGCCAGCAGCTCGACCGTGCGCGCTGGGGCCAACGTCCTGACTTTC; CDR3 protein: CASSSTVRAGANVLTF
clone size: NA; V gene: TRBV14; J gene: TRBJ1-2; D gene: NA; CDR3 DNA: TGTGCCAGCAGCCAAGGGCGACCCTATGGCTACACCTTC; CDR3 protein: CASSQGRPYGYTF
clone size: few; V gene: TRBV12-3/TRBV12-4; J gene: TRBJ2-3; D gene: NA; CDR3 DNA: TGTGCCAGCAGTTTCGGCAGCCCGAGCGCAGATGTGGAGTATTTT; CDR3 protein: CASSFGSPSADVEYF
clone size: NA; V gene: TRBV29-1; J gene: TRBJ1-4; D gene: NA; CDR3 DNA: TGCAGCCTCACGGACAGCGGGGAAAAACTGTTTTTT; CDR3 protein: CSLTDSGEKLFF
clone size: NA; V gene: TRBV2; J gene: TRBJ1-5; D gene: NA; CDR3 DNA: TGTGCCAGCAGTGAAGCGCAGGGGAATCAGCCCCAGCATTTT; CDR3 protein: CASSEAQGNQPQHF
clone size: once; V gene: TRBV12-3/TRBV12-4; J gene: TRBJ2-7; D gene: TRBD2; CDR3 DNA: TGTGCCAGCAGCTCTGGAGCGGGGAAGAGTTCCGAGCAGTACTTC; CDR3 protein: CASSSGAGKSSEQYF
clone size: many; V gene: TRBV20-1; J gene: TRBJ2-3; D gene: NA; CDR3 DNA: TGCAGTGCTAGAGAGGGCTCTGTATACGGCTATACGCAGTATTTT; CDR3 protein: CSAREGSVYGYTQYF
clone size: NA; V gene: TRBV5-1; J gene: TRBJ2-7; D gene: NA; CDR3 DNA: TGCGCCAGCAGCCTGGGGCAGGCGTCCACTTACGAGCAGTACTTC; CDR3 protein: CASSLGQASTYEQYF
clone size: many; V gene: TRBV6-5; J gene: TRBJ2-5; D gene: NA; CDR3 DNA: TGTGCCAGCAGTTACTCACAGGGCGGGGGGACCCAGTACTTC; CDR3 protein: CASSYSQGGGTQYF
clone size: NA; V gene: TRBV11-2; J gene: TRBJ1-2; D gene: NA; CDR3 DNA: TGTGCCAGCAGCCCCGGAGGAGGACGTGGCTACACCTTC; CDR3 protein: CASSPGGGRGYTF
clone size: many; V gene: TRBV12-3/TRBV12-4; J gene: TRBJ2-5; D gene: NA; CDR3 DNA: TGTGCCAGCAGTGTCCGGTCGCGGACGGGGACCCAGTACTTC; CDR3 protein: CASSVRSRTGTQYF
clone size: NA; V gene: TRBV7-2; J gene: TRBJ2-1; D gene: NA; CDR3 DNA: TGTGCCAGCAGCGTCAGGGGACTGGGGAATGGGCAGTTCTTC; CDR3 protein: CASSVRGLGNGQFF
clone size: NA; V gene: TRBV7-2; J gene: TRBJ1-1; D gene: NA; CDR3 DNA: TGTGCCAGCAGCGTCTACAGCACCATGAACACTGAAGCTTTCTTT; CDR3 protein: CASSVYSTMNTEAFF
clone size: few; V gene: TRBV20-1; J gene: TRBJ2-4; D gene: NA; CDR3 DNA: TGCAGTGTCCCCCTCACAGGGGCCAAAAACATTCAGTACTTC; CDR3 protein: CSVPLTGAKNIQYF
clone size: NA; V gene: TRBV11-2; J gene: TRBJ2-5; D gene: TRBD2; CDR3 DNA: TGTGCCAGCAGCTCGATGGGCGGGGGGGCAGGTTATGAGCAGTACTTC; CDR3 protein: CASSSMGGGAGYEQYF
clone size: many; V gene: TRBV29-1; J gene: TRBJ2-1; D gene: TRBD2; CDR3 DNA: TGCAGCGTTGCGGCTGGGGGGGTTTCCTACAATGAGCAGTTCTTC; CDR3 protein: CSVAAGGVSYNEQFF
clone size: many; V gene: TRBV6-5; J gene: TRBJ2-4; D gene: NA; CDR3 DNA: TGTGCCAGCAGTAAATACGACAGTCTAGCCAAAAACATTCAGTACTTC; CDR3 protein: CASSKYDSLAKNIQYF
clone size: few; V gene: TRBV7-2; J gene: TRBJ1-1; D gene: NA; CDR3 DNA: TGTGCCAGCAGCTTACAGGACGGGGAAGCTTTCTTT; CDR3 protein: CASSLQDGEAFF
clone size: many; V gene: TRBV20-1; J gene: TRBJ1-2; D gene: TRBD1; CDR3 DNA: TGCAGTGCTACTACTCAGGGGGTGGGGGGCTACACCTTC; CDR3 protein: CSATTQGVGGYTF
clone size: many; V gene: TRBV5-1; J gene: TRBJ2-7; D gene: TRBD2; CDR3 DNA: TGCGCCAGCAGCGTACTAGCGGGGGGGGACACATCCTACGAGCAGTACTTC; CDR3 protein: CASSVLAGGDTSYEQYF
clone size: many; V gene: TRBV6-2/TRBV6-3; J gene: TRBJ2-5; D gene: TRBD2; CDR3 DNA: TGTGCCAGCAGTTACGGGGGGGAGGAAGAGACCCAGTACTTC; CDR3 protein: CASSYGGEEETQYF
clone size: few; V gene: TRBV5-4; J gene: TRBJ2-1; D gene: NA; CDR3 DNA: TGTGCCAGCAGCTTGGCCGGCAGGGTCGATGAGCAGTTCTTC; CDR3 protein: CASSLAGRVDEQFF